This T cell receptor (beta chain) was recovered during a study of beta chain features in type 1 diabetes. Study-level information: Taken together, all samples contributed roughly 100 million examined sorted cells. General observations from the study: Moderately but significantly shorter TCRB CDR3s were found in Type 1 diabetes patients in all four CD4+ subsets. Among type 1 diabetes patients, VDJ junctions had fewer insertions and more deletions. Patients and controls would be equally affected if PCR favored shorter templates.

Sorting that relied on CD45RO/CCR7/CD25/CD127/CD95/CD27 yielded CD4+ naive, central memory, regulatory and stem cell-like memory cells. Per germline, CDR1 SGHAT and CDR2 FQNNGV. CDR3 length equals 14 residues. Trimming left V 5 bases short and J 2 bases short, with 12 bases between. This clone appeared a few times. The antigen remains undetermined. Every isolated RNA sample was fully reverse transcribed, so sequencing captured expressed TCRB transcripts. Sequencing was performed with immunoSEQ multiplex PCR; in TCRdb, only in-frame clones are kept and a portion is missing. Of 300,000 to 350,000 clones listed, approximately 12% are singletons.

The source is a woman under 30 with type 1 diabetes. The rearrangement links TRBV11-2 to TRBJ1-2; the D gene is possibly TRBD1 (6 bases). The sequencing input was naive CD4+ T cells from blood. CDR3 in amino acids: CASSHGQNNYGYTF. The CDR3 DNA is TGTGCCAGCAGCCATGGACAGAACAACTATGGCTACACCTTC.